These 21 T cell receptor beta chains came from one sample sequenced in a study of molecular identifiers for immune sequencing clone quantification. One entry per CDR3 protein results from TCRdb running MiXCR on the PCR reads. The sample has 550,000 to 750,000 distinct CDR3 sequences, just under 20% seen once; the top ten hold approximately 0.9%. The sequencing input was naive CD8+ T cells from blood, with Jurkat cell RNA spiked in. Indicated subset: FACS-sorted CD8+CD4-CCR7+CD45RA+ naive T cells. These receptors all come from a human donor in good health. Some libraries in this study had Jurkat cell RNA spiked in.

The V call is TRBV7-2, the J call TRBJ2-7; 10 bases fit TRBD2. CDR3 length equals 20 residues. V was pared by 1 base and J by 5 bases, with 20 bases of the junction left unmatched. Germline CDR1 reads SGHTA; CDR2 reads FQGNSA. The CDR3 DNA follows: TGTGCCAGCAGCTTAGGCCCTAGCGGGAGACTTTTGGGAGCAAGACACGAGCAGTACTTC. As protein: CASSLGPSGRLLGARHEQYF.

As to this clonotype: A much more abundant neighbour one base away suggests this may be a read error. J is TRBJ2-5 and V is TRBV28; TRBD2 agrees at 8 bases. From germline, CDR1 is MDHEN and CDR2 SYDVKM. The CDR3 consists of 15 residues. V trimming: 7 bases; J trimming: 7 bases; junction bases outside the gene matches: 14. This CDR3 reads CASTFLAGVKGTQYF. The CDR3, as DNA: TGTGCCAGCACCTTCCTAGCGGGCGTAAAAGGGACCCAGTACTTC.

This clonotype was seen repeatedly, ten times or more. V usage is TRBV24-1 and J usage is TRBJ2-1; no reliable D call. This CDR3 region has 14 residues. Germline-derived CDR1 and CDR2 are KGHDR and SFDVKD. Trimming shortened V by 6 bases and J by 5 bases, and 13 bases separated the two germline ends. The CDR3 spells CATSLARPNNEQFF. The CDR3 nucleotides read TGTGCCACCAGTTTGGCGCGGCCCAACAATGAGCAGTTCTTC.

Details on this clonotype: This may be a read error: a much more frequent sequence differs by one nucleotide. The chain employs TRBV30 and TRBJ2-1; D is unresolved. Germline V gene sequence: CDR1 GTSNPN, CDR2 SVGIG (reference sequence). The CDR3 is 12 residues long. The V and J ends lost 4 bases and 9 bases respectively, with 13 bases between them. CDR3 amino acids: CAWIRVSGEQFF. The CDR3 DNA sequence: TGTGCCTGGATAAGAGTGTCTGGTGAGCAGTTCTTC.

This clonotype was seen many times. This rearrangement joins TRBV29-1 to TRBJ2-7; D is possibly TRBD1 (6 bases). CDR1 and CDR2 (germline): SQVTM, ANQGSEA. The CDR3 is 14 amino acids. Trimming removed 6 bases at V and 2 bases at J, with 17 bases between. CDR3 bases: TGCAGCGTCGAACCCGAGGACAGTCCCTACGAGCAGTACTTC. This gives the protein CSVEPEDSPYEQYF.

To note about this clonotype: Compared with germline, one end of the junction differs, possibly owing to a read error. The chain combines TRBV7-9 with TRBJ1-4, with a tentative D call TRBD1 (6 bases). The germline V gene has CDR1 SEHNR and CDR2 FQNEAQ (reference sequence). The CDR3 extends over 15 amino acids. CDR3: CTSSSYRDRGEKLFF. CDR3 nucleotide sequence: TGTACCAGCAGCTCGTACAGGGATCGAGGTGAGAAACTGTTTTTT.

This clonotype has a handful of counts. V is TRBV27 and J is TRBJ2-1; D may correspond to TRBD1 or TRBD2 (6 bases each). The CDR3 extends over 14 amino acids. Germline values: CDR1 MNHEY, CDR2 SMNVEV (reference sequence). Trimming stripped 6 bases from V and 3 bases from J, with 12 bases between. The CDR3 protein is CASSGGPGYNEQFF. The CDR3 DNA follows: TGTGCCAGCAGCGGGGGCCCGGGCTACAATGAGCAGTTCTTC.

In this sample, this clonotype turned up many times. The chain is built from TRBV18 and TRBJ2-3; D call uncertain. Germline V gene data show CDR1 as KGHSH and CDR2 as LQKENI. The CDR3 runs to 14 residues. V lost 3 bases and J lost 4, with 11 bases in between. CDR3 DNA sequence: TGTGCCAGCTCACCTACGGACCTCGCAGATACGCAGTATTTT. This codes for CASSPTDLADTQYF.

Ten or more counts support this clonotype. This rearrangement joins TRBV27 to TRBJ2-7; D perhaps matches TRBD2 (5 bases). This CDR3 contains 13 residues. With 1 base removed from V and 7 bases from J, the gap between germline ends came to 11 bases. The germline gives CDR1 MNHEY, CDR2 SMNVEV (reference sequence). The CDR3 nucleotides read TGTGCCAGCAGTTTATTCGGGCTAGCTGAGCAGTACTTC. It yields the protein CASSLFGLAEQYF.

This clonotype was counted at least ten times. The chain uses TRBV5-6 and TRBJ2-7; no clear D gene. The CDR3 length is 15 residues. Germline CDR1 and CDR2: SGHDT and YYEEEE. Trimming cost V 0 bases and J 3 bases, with 13 bases left between them. The CDR3 is CASSLGRLLLYEQYF. CDR3 bases: TGTGCCAGCAGCTTGGGTAGACTTCTCCTCTACGAGCAGTACTTC.

The chain recombines TRBV27 with TRBJ1-1, with D unclear. With 8 bases removed from V and 1 base from J, the gap between germline ends came to 14 bases. The length of the CDR3 is 14 residues. Germline V gives CDR1 MNHEY, CDR2 SMNVEV (reference sequence). CDR3 nucleotides: TGTGCCAGCCGATGGGGAGTGGGGAACACTGAAGCTTTCTTT. It is translated as CASRWGVGNTEAFF.

Many counts were recorded for this clonotype. V gene TRBV27 combines with J gene TRBJ1-1; D uncertain. The germline V gene has CDR1 MNHEY and CDR2 SMNVEV (reference sequence). V lost 0 bases to trimming and J lost 0 bases, with 14 bases between them. The CDR3 has 17 residues. The CDR3 DNA is TGTGCCAGCAGTTTATCTCGGCCAGAGAGTATGAACACTGAAGCTTTCTTT. Amino acid sequence: CASSLSRPESMNTEAFF.

In this sample, this clonotype turned up many times. The V gene is TRBV7-9, the J gene TRBJ2-3; 10 nucleotides match TRBD1. CDR3 length: 16 amino acids. Per germline, CDR1 SEHNR and CDR2 FQNEAQ (reference sequence). J was trimmed by 5 bases and V by 4 bases; bases with no gene match: 9. CDR3 DNA: TGTGCCAGCAGCTCCGCTGGGACAGGGGACGGAGATACGCAGTATTTT. Its translation: CASSSAGTGDGDTQYF.

The gene calls are TRBV19 and TRBJ2-3; D unresolved. Trimming shortened V by 3 bases and J by 4 bases, and 8 bases separated the two germline ends. Per germline, CDR1 LNHDA and CDR2 SQIVND (reference sequence). The CDR3 consists of 13 residues. CDR3 sequence reads: CASSIEDADTQYF. CDR3 coding DNA: TGTGCCAGTAGTATTGAAGACGCAGATACGCAGTATTTT.

This clonotype was recorded at least ten times. The chain couples TRBV12-3 or TRBV12-4 to TRBJ2-3, with no clear D. The length of the CDR3 is 13 residues. Trimming stripped 6 bases from V and 4 bases from J, with 11 bases between. The CDR3 here is CASSLIVSDTQYF. In DNA, the CDR3 is TGTGCCAGCAGCTTAATAGTTTCAGATACGCAGTATTTT.

This clonotype was seen many times. This chain uses TRBV30 with TRBJ2-1; D is undetermined. This CDR3 has 17 residues. Looked up from germline, CDR1 is GTSNPN and CDR2 is SVGIG (reference sequence). With 0 bases removed from V and 6 bases from J, the gap between germline ends came to 21 bases. CDR3 in DNA: TGTGCCTGGAGTGTTATGGGCCCCCTCCTTGGGGTCAATGAGCAGTTCTTC. This encodes CAWSVMGPLLGVNEQFF. The variable domain in full, with the rest retrieved from reference TRBV30 and TRBJ2-1, is SQTIHQWPATLVQPVGSPLSLECTVEGTSNPNLYWYRQAAGRGLQLLFYSVGIGQISSEVPQNLSASRPQDRQFILSSKKLLLSDSGFYLCAWSVMGPLLGVNEQFFGPGTRLTVL.

As for this clonotype: One base away lies a much larger clone, so this may be a sequencing read error. V gene TRBV3-1 combines with J gene TRBJ1-1; no clear D. Germline CDR1 is LGHDT and CDR2 is YNNKEL (reference sequence). V was cut by 11 bases and J by 5 bases, with 12 bases left in between. The CDR3 has 11 amino acids. The CDR3 coding sequence is TGTGCCTCCTTTACGGGAACTGAAGCTTTCTTT. Protein sequence: CASFTGTEAFF. Together with reference TRBV3-1 and TRBJ1-1, the CDR3 gives the full variable domain: DTAVSQTPKYLVTQMGNDKSIKCEQNLGHDTMYWYKQDSKKFLKIMFSYNNKELIINETVPNRFSPKSPDKAHLNLHINSLELGDSAVYFCASFTGTEAFFGQGTRLTVV.

This clonotype has a count of ten or more. The genes are TRBV18 and TRBJ2-5, with D perhaps being TRBD1 or TRBD2 (6 bases each). The V gene lost 3 bases and the J gene lost 5 bases, with 22 bases spanning the gap. The germline V gene encodes CDR1 KGHSH and CDR2 LQKENI. The CDR3 is made up of 17 amino acids. DNA for the CDR3: TGTGCCAGCTCACCCTCGCGGGACACTCTAACGGGGGAGACCCAGTACTTC. Its translation: CASSPSRDTLTGETQYF.

This clonotype has at least ten counts. The chain employs TRBV4-3 and TRBJ2-3; a possible D gene is TRBD2 (7 bases). The CDR3 spans 15 residues. Germline loops: CDR1 LGHNA, CDR2 YSLEER. V lost 4 bases to trimming and J lost 3 bases, with 14 bases between them. The CDR3: CASSPFGGRTDTQYF. As DNA, the CDR3 is TGCGCCAGCAGCCCCTTCGGGGGGCGAACAGATACGCAGTATTTT.

The sample holds many counts of this clonotype. The chain has TRBV2 and TRBJ1-1; weak D call: TRBD1 (5 bases). The germline CDR1 and CDR2 sequences are SNHLY and FYNNEI. The CDR3 is 19 residues long. V shed 6 bases and J shed 3 bases, with 29 bases lying between them. The CDR3 here is CASSDPTGTKGGIDTEAFF. Written as DNA, the CDR3 is TGTGCCAGCAGCGATCCTACCGGGACCAAAGGCGGTATAGACACTGAAGCTTTCTTT.

This clonotype was observed many times. Written as DNA, the CDR3 is TGTGCCAGCAGCTTGCGGACCGGGCCCACCAATGAGCAGTTCTTC. Residues: CASSLRTGPTNEQFF. The chain combines TRBV7-2 with TRBJ2-1; the D is unclear. V was clipped by 3 bases and J by 6 bases, with 15 bases between them. From germline, CDR1 is SGHTA and CDR2 FQGNSA. The CDR3 is made up of 15 amino acids.